This TCR beta chain was captured in a study of T-cell reconstitution after alpha-beta-depleted transplantation in children. Study-wide findings and caveats: Surviving recipient T cells and thymic progenitors produced the high day-60 TCRbeta diversity seen in some patients. Hyperexpanded clones declined; after one year, newly produced T cells mostly supplied diversity. The origin of alpha-beta T cells about two months after transplant was reportedly several hundred expanded graft clones.

Trimming took off 5 bases at V and 3 bases at J, with 25 bases between the two ends. The CDR3 length is 18 residues. Preparation of the TCRbeta library used unique molecular identifiers. TCRdb itself ran the PCR reads through MiXCR, one entry per CDR3 protein. Altogether approximately 980,000 distinct CDR3 sequences are present, around 30% being singletons, with the ten largest covering roughly 30%. This clonotype was seen once. The antigen is not known. This chain joins TRBV12-3 or TRBV12-4 and TRBJ2-5, with D possibly matching TRBD1 (6 bases). The sequence was collected from a boy in the first two years of life who had a stem cell transplant for SCID, so the T cells may come from the graft donor. The sample here was PBMCs, mostly from graft donor cells, taken 360 days after TCRalphabeta/CD19-depleted stem cell transplant. The CDR3 DNA reads TGTGCCAGCAGTCCTAGAACAGGGTCTGGGGTTCGGAAAGAGACCCAGTACTTC. Encoded protein: CASSPRTGSGVRKETQYF.